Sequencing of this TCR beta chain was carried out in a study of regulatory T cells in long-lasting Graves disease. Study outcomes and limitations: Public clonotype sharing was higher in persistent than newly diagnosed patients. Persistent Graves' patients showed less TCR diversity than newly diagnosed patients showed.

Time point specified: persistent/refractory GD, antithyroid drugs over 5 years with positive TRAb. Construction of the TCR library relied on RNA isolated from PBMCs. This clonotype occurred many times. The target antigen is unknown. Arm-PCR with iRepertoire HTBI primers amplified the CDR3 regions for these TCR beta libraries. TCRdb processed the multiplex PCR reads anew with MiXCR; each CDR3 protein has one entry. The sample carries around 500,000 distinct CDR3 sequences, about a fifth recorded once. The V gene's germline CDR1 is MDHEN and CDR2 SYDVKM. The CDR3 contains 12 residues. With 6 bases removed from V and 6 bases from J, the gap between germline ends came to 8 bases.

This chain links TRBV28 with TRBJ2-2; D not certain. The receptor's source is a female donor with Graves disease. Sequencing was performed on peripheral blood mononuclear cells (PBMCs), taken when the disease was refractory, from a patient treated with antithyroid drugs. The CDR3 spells CASSLSSGELFF. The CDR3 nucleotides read TGTGCCAGCAGCTTAAGCTCCGGGGAGCTGTTTTTT.